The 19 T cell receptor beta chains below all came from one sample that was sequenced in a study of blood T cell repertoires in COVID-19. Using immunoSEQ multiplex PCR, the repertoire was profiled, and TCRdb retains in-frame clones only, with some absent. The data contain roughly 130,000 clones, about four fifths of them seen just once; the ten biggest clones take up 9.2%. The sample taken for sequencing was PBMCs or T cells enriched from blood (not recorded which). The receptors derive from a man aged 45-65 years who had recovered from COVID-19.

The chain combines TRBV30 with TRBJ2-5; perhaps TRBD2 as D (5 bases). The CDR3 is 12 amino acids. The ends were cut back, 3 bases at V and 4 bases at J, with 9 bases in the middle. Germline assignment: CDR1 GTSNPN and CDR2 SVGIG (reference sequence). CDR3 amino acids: CAWRREVETQYF. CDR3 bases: TGTGCCTGGAGGAGGGAAGTAGAGACCCAGTACTTC.

CDR3 coding DNA: TGTGCCACCAGTGATTTGCTCGCTAGCGGCACAGATACGCAGTATTTT. It encodes CATSDLLASGTDTQYF. The rearrangement links TRBV24-1 to TRBJ2-3; TRBD2 might be the D (6 bases). V lost 0 bases to trimming and J lost 1 base, with 10 bases between them. CDR1 and CDR2 (germline): KGHDR, SFDVKD. The CDR3 is made up of 16 amino acids.

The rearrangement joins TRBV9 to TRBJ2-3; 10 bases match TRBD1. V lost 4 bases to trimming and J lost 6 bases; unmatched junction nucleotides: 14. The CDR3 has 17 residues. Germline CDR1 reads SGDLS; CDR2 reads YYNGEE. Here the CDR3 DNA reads TGTGCCAGCAGCACTCAGACCGGGACAGGGGTTGCGGATACGCAGTATTTT. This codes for CASSTQTGTGVADTQYF. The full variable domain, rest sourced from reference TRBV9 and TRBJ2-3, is DSGVTQTPKHLITATGQRVTLRCSPRSGDLSVYWYQQSLDQGLQFLIQYYNGEERAKGNILERFSAQQFPDLHSELNLSSLELGDSALYFCASSTQTGTGVADTQYFGPGTRLTVL.

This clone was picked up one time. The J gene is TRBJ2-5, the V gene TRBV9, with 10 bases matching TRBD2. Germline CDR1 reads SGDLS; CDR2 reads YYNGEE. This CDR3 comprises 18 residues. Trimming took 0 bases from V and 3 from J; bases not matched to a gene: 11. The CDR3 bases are TGTGCCAGCAGCGTAGGTAGTAGCGGGGGGTTTTTTGAAGAGACCCAGTACTTC. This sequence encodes CASSVGSSGGFFEETQYF.

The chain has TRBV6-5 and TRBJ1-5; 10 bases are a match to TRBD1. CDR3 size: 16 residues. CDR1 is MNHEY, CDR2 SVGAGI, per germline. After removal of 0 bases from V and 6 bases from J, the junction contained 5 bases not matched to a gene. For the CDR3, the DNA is TGTGCCAGCAGTTACTCGGCGGACAGGGGGGGTCAGCCCCAGCATTTT. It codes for CASSYSADRGGQPQHF.

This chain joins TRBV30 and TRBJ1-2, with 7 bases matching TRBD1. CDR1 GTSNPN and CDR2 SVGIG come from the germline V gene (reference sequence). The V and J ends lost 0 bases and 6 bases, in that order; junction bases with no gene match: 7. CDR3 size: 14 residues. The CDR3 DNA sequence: TGTGCCTGGAGTGTCCAGACAGGGCTCGATGGCTACACCTTC. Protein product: CAWSVQTGLDGYTF.

The CDR3 reads CASSTLTRLTEAFF. CDR3 DNA: TGCGCCAGCAGCACACTGACGAGGCTCACTGAAGCTTTCTTT. J is TRBJ1-1 and V is TRBV5-1; D not certain. Germline CDR1 SGHRS, CDR2 YFSETQ. Trimming stripped 4 bases from V and 4 bases from J, with 14 bases between. CDR3 length: 14 residues.

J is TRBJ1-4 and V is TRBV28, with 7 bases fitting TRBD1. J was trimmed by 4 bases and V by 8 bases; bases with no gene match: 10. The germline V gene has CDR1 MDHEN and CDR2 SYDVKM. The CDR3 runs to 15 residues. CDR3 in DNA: TGTGCCAGCCGGAACGAGGGGGCCCTTAATGAAAAACTGTTTTTT. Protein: CASRNEGALNEKLFF.

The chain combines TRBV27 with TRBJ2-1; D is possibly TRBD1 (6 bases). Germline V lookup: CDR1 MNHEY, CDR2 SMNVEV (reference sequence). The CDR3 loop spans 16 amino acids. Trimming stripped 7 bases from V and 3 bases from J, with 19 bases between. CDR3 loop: CASKPYRDTSYNEQFF. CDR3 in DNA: TGTGCCAGCAAACCTTACCGGGACACCAGCTACAATGAGCAGTTCTTC.

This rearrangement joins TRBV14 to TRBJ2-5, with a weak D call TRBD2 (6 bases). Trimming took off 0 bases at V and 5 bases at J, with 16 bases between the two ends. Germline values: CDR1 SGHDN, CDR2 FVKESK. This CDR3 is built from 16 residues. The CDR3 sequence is CASSQDRGLEGETQYF. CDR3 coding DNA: TGTGCCAGCAGCCAAGATCGGGGCCTGGAGGGGGAGACCCAGTACTTC. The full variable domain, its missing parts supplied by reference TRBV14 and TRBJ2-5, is EAGVTQFPSHSVIEKGQTVTLRCDPISGHDNLYWYRRVMGKEIKFLLHFVKESKQDESGMPNNRFLAERTGGTYSTLKVQPAELEDSGVYFCASSQDRGLEGETQYFGPGTRLLVL.

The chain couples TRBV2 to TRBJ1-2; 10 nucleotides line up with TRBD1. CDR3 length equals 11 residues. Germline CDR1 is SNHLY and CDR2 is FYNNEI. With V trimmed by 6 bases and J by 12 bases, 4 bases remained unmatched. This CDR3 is CASRGTGADTF. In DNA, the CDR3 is TGTGCCAGCAGAGGGACAGGGGCCGACACCTTC. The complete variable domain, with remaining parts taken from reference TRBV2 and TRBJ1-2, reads EPEVTQTPSHQVTQMGQEVILRCVPISNHLYFYWYRQILGQKVEFLVSFYNNEISEKSEIFDDQFSVERPDGSNFTLKIRSTKLEDSAMYFCASRGTGADTFGSGTRLTVV.

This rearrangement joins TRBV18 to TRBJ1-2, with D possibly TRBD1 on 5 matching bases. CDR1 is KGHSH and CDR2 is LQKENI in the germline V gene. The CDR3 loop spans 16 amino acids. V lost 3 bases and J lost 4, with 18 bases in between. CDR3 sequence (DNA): TGTGCCAGCTCACCGGGGGGACGATTAGGAGGCTATGGCTACACCTTC. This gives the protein CASSPGGRLGGYGYTF. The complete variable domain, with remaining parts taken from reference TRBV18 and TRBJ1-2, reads NAGVMQNPRHLVRRRGQEARLRCSPMKGHSHVYWYRQLPEEGLKFMVYLQKENIIDESGMPKERFSAEFPKEGPSILRIQQVVRGDSAAYFCASSPGGRLGGYGYTFGSGTRLTVV.

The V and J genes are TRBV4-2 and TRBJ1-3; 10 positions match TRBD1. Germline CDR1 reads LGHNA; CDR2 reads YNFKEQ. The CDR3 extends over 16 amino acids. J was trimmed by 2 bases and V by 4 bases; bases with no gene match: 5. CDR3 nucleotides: TGTGCCAGCAGCCCGCAGACAGGGGGCCCTGGAAACACCATATATTTT. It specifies CASSPQTGGPGNTIYF.

The CDR3 sequence: CASSSTSVSYNEQFF. Written as DNA, the CDR3 is TGCGCCAGCAGCTCGACTAGCGTCTCCTACAATGAGCAGTTCTTC. V usage is TRBV5-1 and J usage is TRBJ2-1; 8 nucleotides agree with TRBD2. With V trimmed by 3 bases and J by 0 bases, 2 bases remained unmatched. The CDR3 runs to 15 residues. Looked up from germline, CDR1 is SGHRS and CDR2 is YFSETQ. The full variable domain, in which reference TRBV5-1 and TRBJ2-1 provide the parts outside the CDR3, is KAGVTQTPRYLIKTRGQQVTLSCSPISGHRSVSWYQQTPGQGLQFLFEYFSETQRNKGNFPGRFSGRQFSNSRSEMNVSTLELGDSALYLCASSSTSVSYNEQFFGPGTRLTVL.

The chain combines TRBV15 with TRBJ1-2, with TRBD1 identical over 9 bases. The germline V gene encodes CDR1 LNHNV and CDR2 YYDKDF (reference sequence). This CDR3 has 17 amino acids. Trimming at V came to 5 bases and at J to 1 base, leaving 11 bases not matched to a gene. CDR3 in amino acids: CATSHFRDREGNYGYTF. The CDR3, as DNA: TGTGCCACCAGCCATTTCCGGGACAGGGAAGGTAACTATGGCTACACCTTC.

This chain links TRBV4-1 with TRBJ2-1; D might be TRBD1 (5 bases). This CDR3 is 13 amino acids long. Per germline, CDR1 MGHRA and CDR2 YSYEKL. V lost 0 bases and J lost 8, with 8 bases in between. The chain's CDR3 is CASSQDAGYEQFF. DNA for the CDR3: TGCGCCAGCAGCCAAGACGCAGGGTATGAGCAGTTCTTC.

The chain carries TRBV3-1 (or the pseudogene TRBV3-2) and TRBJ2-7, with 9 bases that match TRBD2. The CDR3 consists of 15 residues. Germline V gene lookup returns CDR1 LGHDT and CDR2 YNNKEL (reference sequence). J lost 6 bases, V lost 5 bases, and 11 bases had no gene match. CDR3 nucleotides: TGTGCCAGCAGCTACCGAGGCGGGGGGGGCGGCGAGCAGTACTTC. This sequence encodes CASSYRGGGGGEQYF.

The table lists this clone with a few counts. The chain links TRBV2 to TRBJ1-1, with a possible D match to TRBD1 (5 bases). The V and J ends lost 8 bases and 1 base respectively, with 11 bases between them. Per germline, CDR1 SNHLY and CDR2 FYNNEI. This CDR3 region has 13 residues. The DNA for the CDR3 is TGTGCCAGCCGCCTGGGGGGGAACACTGAAGCTTTCTTT. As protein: CASRLGGNTEAFF.

CDR3 in amino acids: CASSDGLDSPLHF. CDR3 nucleotides: TGCGCCAGCAGTGATGGACTCGATTCACCCCTCCACTTT. The genes are TRBV10-1 and TRBJ1-6; D remains unclear. Germline lookup yields CDR1 WNHNN and CDR2 SYGVQD (reference sequence). This CDR3 is 13 amino acids long. Trimming cost V 3 bases and J 8 bases, with 8 bases left between them.